This TCR beta chain was retrieved from a study of blood T cell repertoires in COVID-19 (dated by TCRdb to the early 2020s). Background on the whole study: The collaborator samples originated in the United States, Italy and Spain and spanned the acute and convalescent phases of COVID-19. The material from the prospective study consisted of cDNA or gDNA derived from T cells, B-cell-depleted T cells, or PBMCs. The sample metadata nearly always contained a de-identified subject ID, COVID-19 status, age in years and sex. Where available, HLA class I and class II types were taken from metadata supplied by the sample provider and were not determined by assay-based typing. A freely available public database, intended as a resource for researchers studying the immune response to SARS-CoV-2, is where the repertoires were released. The dataset comprised deeply sampled blood TCRbeta repertoires from subjects exposed to, actively infected with, or recovered from COVID-19. The samples were drawn from the first 160 participants of the ongoing ImmuneRACE study and from some 1,300 subjects provided by 6 global collaborators.

Concerning this clone itself: The antigen this receptor binds is unknown. Base qualities are missing; no much larger clone stands one base away.

Results and caveats for the whole study, not just this receptor: How much clinical and demographic metadata was included differed by source and by participant, and the metadata was provided uncurated.

TCRbeta CDR3 regions were amplified from genomic DNA by means of the immunoSEQ Assay, a bias-controlled multiplex PCR. The paper's data handling went like this. Within the assay, amplification of reference gene primers was used to estimate how many nucleated cells each sample contained. Sequence reads were collapsed and filtered to measure the absolute abundance of every unique TCRbeta CDR3 rearrangement. For each sample, productive Simpson clonality was calculated as the square root of Simpson's diversity index over productive rearrangements. As stored in TCRdb, this immuneACCESS dataset retains in-frame rearrangements with V and J assigned. A fraction of the clones does not appear; measured against another copy, unresolved V genes explain less than half of the discrepancy, and the remainder lacks a known reason. V and J calls and clone size are as listed in that table; D and trimming were resolved from the DNA. The sample table shows roughly 70,000 clones, and 87% are seen once. The ten largest clones take up approximately 20% of the sample.

In the germline V gene, CDR1 corresponds to SGHTA and CDR2 to FQGNSA. Here V drops 5 bases and J drops 4 bases, and the junction holds 14 bases not matched to any gene. Including cysteine and phenylalanine, the CDR3 has 17 amino acids. The only DNA kept is the CDR3, 51 bases in frame from the first base. Collaborating institutions collected whole blood in K2EDTA tubes following their own protocols. For TCRbeta analysis, collaborators shipped samples as frozen whole blood, isolated PBMCs, or DNA extracted from either of those sample types. Rearrangement joined TRBV7-2 to TRBJ1-1; 9 bases in between match TRBD1. The sample taken for sequencing was peripheral blood. This TCR was sampled from a woman older than 75 with acute or convalescent COVID-19. The DNA sequence follows: TGTGCCAGCAGCCTCAAATCCCCAACAGGGGGCGGCACTGAAGCTTTCTTT. Translated, it reads CASSLKSPTGGGTEAFF. Reference TRBV7-2 and TRBJ1-1 proteins supply the regions before and after the CDR3; the full variable domain is: GAGVSQSPSNKVTEKGKDVELRCDPISGHTALYWYRQSLGQGLEFLIYFQGNSAPDKSGLPSDRFSAERTGGSVSTLTIQRTQQEDSAVYLCASSLKSPTGGGTEAFFGQGTRLTVV.